The 3 T cell receptor beta chains listed next were all sequenced from one sample in a study of molecular identifiers for immune sequencing clone quantification. One entry per CDR3 protein results from TCRdb running MiXCR on the PCR reads. The profile shows about 640,000 distinct CDR3 sequences, 20% of them singletons. The sequenced sample consisted of naive CD8+ T cells from blood, with Jurkat cell RNA spiked in. Sample subset: FACS-sorted CD8+CD4-CCR7+CD45RA+ naive T cells. The receptors originated from a human donor in good health. Some libraries in this study had Jurkat cell RNA spiked in.

Comment on this clonotype: Since no conserved phenylalanine or tryptophan closes the CDR3, a read error is the likely cause. The chain joins TRBV7-6 to TRBJ2-1; 8 bases line up with TRBD1. CDR3 size: 15 residues. Germline CDR1 and CDR2: SGHVS and FNYEAQ. Germline trimming cut 3 bases from V and 5 bases from J; bases unmatched to any gene: 6. The CDR3 is CASSLGQGADNEQFL. The CDR3 nucleotides read TGTGCCAGCAGCTTGGGGCAGGGGGCGGACAATGAGCAGTTCCTC.

The V call is TRBV21-1, the J call TRBJ2-1; the table names TRBD2, a call not compared with the DNA. TRBV21-1 is a documented pseudogene. The CDR3 has 19 amino acids. CDR3 region: CASSKIPRGASGRVNGQFF. The CDR3 nucleotides read TGTGCCAGCAGCAAAATCCCTCGGGGGGCTAGCGGGAGGGTCAATGGGCAGTTCTTC.

The sample holds many counts of this clonotype. The chain joins TRBV27 to TRBJ2-3, with 7 bases that match TRBD2. CDR3 length: 17 amino acids. The J segment lost 4 bases and the V segment lost 6 bases, leaving 16 bases of the junction unmatched. The germline V gene has CDR1 MNHEY and CDR2 SMNVEV (reference sequence). CDR3 DNA sequence: TGTGCCAGCAGCCCAATTCCCGGACTAGTGATTTCAGATACGCAGTATTTT. Amino acid sequence: CASSPIPGLVISDTQYF.